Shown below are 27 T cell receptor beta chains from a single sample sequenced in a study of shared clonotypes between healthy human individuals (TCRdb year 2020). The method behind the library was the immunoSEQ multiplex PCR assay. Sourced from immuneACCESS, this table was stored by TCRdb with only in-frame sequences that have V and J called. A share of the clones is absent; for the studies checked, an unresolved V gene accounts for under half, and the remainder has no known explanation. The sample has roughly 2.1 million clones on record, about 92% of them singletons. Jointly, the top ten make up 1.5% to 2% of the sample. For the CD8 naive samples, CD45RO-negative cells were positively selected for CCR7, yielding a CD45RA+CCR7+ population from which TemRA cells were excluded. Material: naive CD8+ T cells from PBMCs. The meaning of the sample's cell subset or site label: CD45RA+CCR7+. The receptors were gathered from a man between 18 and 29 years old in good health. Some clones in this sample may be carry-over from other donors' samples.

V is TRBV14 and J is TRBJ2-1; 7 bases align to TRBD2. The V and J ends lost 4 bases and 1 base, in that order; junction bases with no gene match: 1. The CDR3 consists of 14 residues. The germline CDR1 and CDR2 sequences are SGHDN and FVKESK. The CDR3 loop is CASSPSGSYNEQFF. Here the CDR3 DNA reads TGTGCCAGCAGCCCTAGCGGATCCTACAATGAGCAGTTCTTC.

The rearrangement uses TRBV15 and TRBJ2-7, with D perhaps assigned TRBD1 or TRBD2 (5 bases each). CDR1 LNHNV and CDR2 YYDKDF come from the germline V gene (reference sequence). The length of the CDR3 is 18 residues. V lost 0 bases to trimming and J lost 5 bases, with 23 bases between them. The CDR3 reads CATSRDDQRGGLADEQYF. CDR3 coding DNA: TGTGCCACCAGCAGAGATGATCAAAGGGGTGGACTCGCGGACGAGCAGTACTTC. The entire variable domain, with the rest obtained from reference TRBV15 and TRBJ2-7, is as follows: DAMVIQNPRYQVTQFGKPVTLSCSQTLNHNVMYWYQQKSSQAPKLLFHYYDKDFNNEADTPDNFQSRRPNTSFCFLDIRSPGLGDTAMYLCATSRDDQRGGLADEQYFGPGTRLTVT.

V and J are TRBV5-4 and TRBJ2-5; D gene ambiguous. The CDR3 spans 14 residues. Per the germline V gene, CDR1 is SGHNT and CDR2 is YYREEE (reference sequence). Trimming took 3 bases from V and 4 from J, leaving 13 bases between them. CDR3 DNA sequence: TGTGCCAGCAGCTCTACTCGGGCCCCAGAGACCCAGTACTTC. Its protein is CASSSTRAPETQYF. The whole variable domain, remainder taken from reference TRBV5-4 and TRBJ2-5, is ETGVTQSPTHLIKTRGQQVTLRCSSQSGHNTVSWYQQALGQGPQFIFQYYREEENGRGNFPPRFSGLQFPNYSSELNVNALELDDSALYLCASSSTRAPETQYFGPGTRLLVL.

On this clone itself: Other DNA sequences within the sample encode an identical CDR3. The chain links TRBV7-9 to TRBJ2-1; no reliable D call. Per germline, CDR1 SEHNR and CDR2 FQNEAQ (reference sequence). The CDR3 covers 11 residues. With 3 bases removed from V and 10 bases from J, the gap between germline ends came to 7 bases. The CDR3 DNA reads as TGTGCCAGCAGCTTGGGCCCAGAGCAGTTCTTC. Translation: CASSLGPEQFF.

In DNA, the CDR3 is TGTGCCAGCAGTTTACGGGACAGGGATGAGACCCAGTACTTC. Residues: CASSLRDRDETQYF. The rearrangement links TRBV27 to TRBJ2-5, with 9 bases identical to TRBD1. This CDR3 is built from 14 residues. The V segment lost 2 bases and the J segment 5 bases; nucleotides outside the gene matches: 3. From germline, CDR1 is MNHEY and CDR2 SMNVEV (reference sequence).

The CDR3 here is CASSVLNRVPGGYTF. CDR3 sequence (DNA): TGTGCCAGCAGTGTCCTGAACAGGGTTCCAGGAGGCTACACCTTC. This rearrangement joins TRBV28 to TRBJ1-2, with D maybe TRBD1 (6 bases). The V gene lost 5 bases and the J gene lost 8 bases, with 21 bases spanning the gap. The V gene's germline CDR1 is MDHEN and CDR2 SYDVKM. The CDR3 covers 15 residues.

The CDR3 bases are TGCGCCAGCAGCTACGGGGAGGGTGGCACAGATACGCAGTATTTT. Protein: CASSYGEGGTDTQYF. The V call is TRBV4-3, the J call TRBJ2-3; the match to TRBD2 covers 7 bases. There are 15 residues in the CDR3. The V and J ends lost 5 bases and 1 base, in that order; junction bases with no gene match: 6. Germline CDR1 is LGHNA and CDR2 is YSLEER.

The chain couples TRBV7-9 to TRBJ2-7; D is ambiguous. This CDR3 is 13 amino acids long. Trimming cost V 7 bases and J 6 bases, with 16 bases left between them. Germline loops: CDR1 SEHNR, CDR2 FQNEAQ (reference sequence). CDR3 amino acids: CASTQAAFGEQYF. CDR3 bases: TGTGCCAGCACCCAGGCGGCCTTCGGCGAGCAGTACTTC. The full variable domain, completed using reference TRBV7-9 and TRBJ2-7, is DTGVSQNPRHKITKRGQNVTFRCDPISEHNRLYWYRQTLGQGPEFLTYFQNEAQLEKSRLLSDRFSAERPKGSFSTLEIQRTEQGDSAMYLCASTQAAFGEQYFGPGTRLTVT.

CDR3 amino acids: CASIKAGIAREQFF. In DNA, the CDR3 is TGTGCCAGTATAAAAGCGGGAATTGCGCGTGAGCAGTTCTTC. The chain links TRBV28 to TRBJ2-1; TRBD2 aligns across 7 bases. Germline trimming cut 9 bases from V and 9 bases from J; bases unmatched to any gene: 14. The CDR3 is 14 amino acids. Looked up from germline, CDR1 is MDHEN and CDR2 is SYDVKM.

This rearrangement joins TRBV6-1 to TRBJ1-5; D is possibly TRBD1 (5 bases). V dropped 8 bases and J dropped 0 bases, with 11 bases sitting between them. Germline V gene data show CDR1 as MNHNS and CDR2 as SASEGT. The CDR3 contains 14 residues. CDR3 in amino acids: CASWLRGSNQPQHF. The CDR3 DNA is TGTGCCAGCTGGCTAAGGGGTAGCAATCAGCCCCAGCATTTT.

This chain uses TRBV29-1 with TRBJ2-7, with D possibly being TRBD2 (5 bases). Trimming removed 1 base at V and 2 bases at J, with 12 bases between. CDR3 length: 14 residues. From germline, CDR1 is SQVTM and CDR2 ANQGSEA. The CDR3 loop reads CSVEVQRSPYEQYF. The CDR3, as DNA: TGCAGCGTTGAAGTCCAGCGGTCACCCTACGAGCAGTACTTC.

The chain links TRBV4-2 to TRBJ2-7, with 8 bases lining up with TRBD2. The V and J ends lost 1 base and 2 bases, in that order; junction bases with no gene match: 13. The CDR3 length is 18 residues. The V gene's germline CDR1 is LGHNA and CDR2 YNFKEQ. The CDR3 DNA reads TGTGCCAGCAGCCAAGGGGCTAAAGGCGGGAGGCCCCCCTACGAGCAGTACTTC. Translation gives CASSQGAKGGRPPYEQYF.

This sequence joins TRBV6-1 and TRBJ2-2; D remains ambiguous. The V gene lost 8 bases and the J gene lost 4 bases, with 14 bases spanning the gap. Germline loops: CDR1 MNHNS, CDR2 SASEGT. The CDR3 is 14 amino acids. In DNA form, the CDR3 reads TGTGCCAGCGGCTCAGTGGTTGGCACCGGGGAGCTGTTTTTT. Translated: CASGSVVGTGELFF.

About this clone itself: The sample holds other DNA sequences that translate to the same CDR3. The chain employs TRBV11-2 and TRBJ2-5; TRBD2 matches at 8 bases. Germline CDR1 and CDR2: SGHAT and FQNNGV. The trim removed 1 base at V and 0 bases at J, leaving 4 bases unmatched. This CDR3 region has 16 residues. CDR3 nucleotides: TGTGCCAGCAGCTTAGGGTTAGCGGGGAACCAAGAGACCCAGTACTTC. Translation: CASSLGLAGNQETQYF.

This CDR3 is CASSPRGLGTEAFF. The CDR3 DNA reads TGTGCCAGCAGCCCCAGGGGGCTGGGCACTGAAGCTTTCTTT. V is TRBV7-3 and J is TRBJ1-1; 8 bases map to TRBD1. The germline CDR1 and CDR2 sequences are SGHTA and FQGTGA. With V trimmed by 5 bases and J by 4 bases, 6 bases remained unmatched. The CDR3 is 14 amino acids.

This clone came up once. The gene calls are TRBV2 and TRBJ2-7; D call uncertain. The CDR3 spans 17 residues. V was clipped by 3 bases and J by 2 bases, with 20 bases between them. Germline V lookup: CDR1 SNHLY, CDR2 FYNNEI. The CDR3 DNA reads TGTGCCAGCAGTGACTCACCGGGCCGAGCGACCGCCTACGAGCAGTACTTC. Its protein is CASSDSPGRATAYEQYF.

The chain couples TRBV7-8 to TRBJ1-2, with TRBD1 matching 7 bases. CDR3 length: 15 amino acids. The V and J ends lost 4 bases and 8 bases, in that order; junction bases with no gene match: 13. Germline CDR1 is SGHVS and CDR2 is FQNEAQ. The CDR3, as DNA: TGTGCCAGCAGCTCGAAAATCCGGGACAGTGAGGGCTACACCTTC. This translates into CASSSKIRDSEGYTF.

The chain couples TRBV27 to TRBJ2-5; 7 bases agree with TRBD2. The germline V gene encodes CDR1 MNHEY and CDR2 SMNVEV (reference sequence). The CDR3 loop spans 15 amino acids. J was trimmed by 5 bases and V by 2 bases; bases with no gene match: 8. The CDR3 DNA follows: TGTGCCAGCAGTTTAGGGGCGGGAGCACGGGAGACCCAGTACTTC. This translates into CASSLGAGARETQYF.

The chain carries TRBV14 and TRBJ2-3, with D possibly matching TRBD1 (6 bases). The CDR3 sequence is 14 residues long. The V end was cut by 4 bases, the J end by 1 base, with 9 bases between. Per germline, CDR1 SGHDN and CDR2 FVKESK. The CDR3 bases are TGTGCCAGCAGCCGGACAGTGGGCACAGATACGCAGTATTTT. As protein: CASSRTVGTDTQYF.

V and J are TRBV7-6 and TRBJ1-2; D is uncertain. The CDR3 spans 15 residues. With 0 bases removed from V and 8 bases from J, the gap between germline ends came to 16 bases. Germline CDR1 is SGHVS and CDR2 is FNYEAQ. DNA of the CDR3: TGTGCCAGCAGCTTAGCAGGCAGCGTTTTAGGCGGCTACACCTTC. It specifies CASSLAGSVLGGYTF.

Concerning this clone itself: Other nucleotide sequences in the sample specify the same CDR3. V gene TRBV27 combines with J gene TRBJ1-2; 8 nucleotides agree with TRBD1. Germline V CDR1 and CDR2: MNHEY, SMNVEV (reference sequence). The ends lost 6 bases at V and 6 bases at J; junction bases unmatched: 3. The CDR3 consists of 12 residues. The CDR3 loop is CASRGTGNGYTF. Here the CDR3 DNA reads TGTGCCAGCAGGGGGACAGGTAATGGCTACACCTTC.

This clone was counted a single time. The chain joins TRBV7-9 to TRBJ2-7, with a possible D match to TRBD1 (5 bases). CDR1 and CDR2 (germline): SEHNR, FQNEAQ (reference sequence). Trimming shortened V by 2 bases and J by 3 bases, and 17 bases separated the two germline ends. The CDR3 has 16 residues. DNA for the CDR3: TGTGCCAGCAGCTTACCCGACAGCCACTCTTTCTACGAGCAGTACTTC. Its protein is CASSLPDSHSFYEQYF.

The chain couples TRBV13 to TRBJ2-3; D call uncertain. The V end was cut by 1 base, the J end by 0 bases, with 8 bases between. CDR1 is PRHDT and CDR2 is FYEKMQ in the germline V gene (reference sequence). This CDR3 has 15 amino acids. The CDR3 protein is CASSLDGLSTDTQYF. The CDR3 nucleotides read TGTGCCAGCAGCTTAGATGGGCTTAGCACAGATACGCAGTATTTT. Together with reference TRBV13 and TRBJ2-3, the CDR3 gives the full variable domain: AAGVIQSPRHLIKEKRETATLKCYPIPRHDTVYWYQQGPGQDPQFLISFYEKMQSDKGSIPDRFSAQQFSDYHSELNMSSLELGDSALYFCASSLDGLSTDTQYFGPGTRLTVL.

The CDR3 loop is CASSFSNGGPRGGNEQFF. CDR3 coding DNA: TGTGCCAGCAGCTTTAGTAATGGAGGGCCAAGGGGCGGCAATGAGCAGTTCTTC. The chain links TRBV7-9 to TRBJ2-1; a weak D match, TRBD2 (6 bases). This CDR3 has 18 amino acids. Trimming left V 3 bases short and J 6 bases short, with 24 bases between. The germline V gene encodes CDR1 SEHNR and CDR2 FQNEAQ (reference sequence).

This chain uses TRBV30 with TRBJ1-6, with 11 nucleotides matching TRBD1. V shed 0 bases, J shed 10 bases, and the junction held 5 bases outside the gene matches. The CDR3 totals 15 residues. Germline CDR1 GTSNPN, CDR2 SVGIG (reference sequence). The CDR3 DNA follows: TGTGCCTGGAGTGTGGTTTGGGACAGGGGGTCACCCCTCCACTTT. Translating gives CAWSVVWDRGSPLHF.

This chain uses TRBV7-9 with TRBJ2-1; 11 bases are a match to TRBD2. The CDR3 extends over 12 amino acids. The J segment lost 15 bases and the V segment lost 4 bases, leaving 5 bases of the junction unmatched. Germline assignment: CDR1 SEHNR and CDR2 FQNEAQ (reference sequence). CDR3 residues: CASSSTSGILFF. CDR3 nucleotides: TGTGCCAGCAGCTCGACTAGCGGGATTTTGTTCTTC.

CDR3 amino acids: CASRVGQGIQPQHF. Here the CDR3 DNA reads TGTGCCAGCAGGGTCGGACAGGGGATTCAGCCCCAGCATTTT. This chain uses TRBV28 with TRBJ1-5, with TRBD1 matching 9 bases. V lost 6 bases and J lost 6; bases outside the gene matches: 6. The CDR3 runs 14 residues. Germline V gives CDR1 MDHEN, CDR2 SYDVKM.